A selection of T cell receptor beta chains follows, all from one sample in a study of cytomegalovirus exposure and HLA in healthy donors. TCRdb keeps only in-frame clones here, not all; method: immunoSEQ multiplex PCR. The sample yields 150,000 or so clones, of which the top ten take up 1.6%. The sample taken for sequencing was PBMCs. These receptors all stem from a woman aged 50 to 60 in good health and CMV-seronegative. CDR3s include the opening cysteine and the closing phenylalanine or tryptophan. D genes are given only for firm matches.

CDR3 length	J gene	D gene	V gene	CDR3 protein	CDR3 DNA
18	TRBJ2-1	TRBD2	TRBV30	CAWVLAGSSGIIDNEQFF	TGTGCCTGGGTACTAGCGGGATCGAGCGGGATCATCGACAATGAGCAGTTCTTC
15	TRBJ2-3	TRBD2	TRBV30	CAGSAHSGGRDTQYF	TGTGCCGGGAGTGCTCATAGCGGGGGTCGGGATACGCAGTATTTT
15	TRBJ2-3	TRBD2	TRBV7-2	CASSLSGRAPDTQYF	TGTGCCAGCAGCCTCAGCGGGAGGGCCCCAGATACGCAGTATTTT
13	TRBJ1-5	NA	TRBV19	CASSTGANQPQHF	TGTGCCAGTAGTACAGGGGCCAATCAGCCCCAGCATTTT
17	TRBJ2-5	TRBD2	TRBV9	CASSVAGLAGRRETQYF	TGTGCCAGCAGCGTAGCGGGACTAGCGGGGAGGAGGGAGACCCAGTACTTC
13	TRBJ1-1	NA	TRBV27	CASSTRQVGEAFF	TGTGCCAGCAGTACAAGACAGGTCGGTGAAGCTTTCTTT
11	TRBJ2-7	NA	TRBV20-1	CSADRDYEQYF	TGCAGTGCTGACAGAGACTACGAGCAGTACTTC
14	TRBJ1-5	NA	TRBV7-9	CASSRDSDNQPQHF	TGTGCCAGCAGCCGAGACAGCGACAATCAGCCCCAGCATTTT
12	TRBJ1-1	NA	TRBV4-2	CASSLGDTEAFF	TGTGCCAGCAGCCTAGGGGACACTGAAGCTTTCTTT
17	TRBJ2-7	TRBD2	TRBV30	CAWTSQPGLAGGYEQYF	TGTGCCTGGACTTCACAACCGGGACTAGCGGGGGGCTACGAGCAGTACTTC
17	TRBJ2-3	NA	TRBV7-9	CASSPVGSGTSTDTQYF	TGTGCCAGCAGCCCGGTGGGGAGCGGGACAAGCACAGATACGCAGTATTTT
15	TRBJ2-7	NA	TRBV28	CASTPRRRKSYEQYF	TGTGCCAGCACCCCACGAAGGCGGAAATCCTACGAGCAGTACTTC
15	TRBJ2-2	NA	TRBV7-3	CASSLEAAGTGELFF	TGTGCCAGCAGCTTAGAGGCAGCCGGCACCGGGGAGCTGTTTTTT
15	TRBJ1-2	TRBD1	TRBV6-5	CASRPPGQARRGYTF	TGTGCCAGCAGGCCTCCAGGACAGGCCCGACGGGGCTACACCTTC
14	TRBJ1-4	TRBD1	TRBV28	CASAYPGGSEKLFF	TGTGCCAGCGCTTATCCAGGGGGCAGCGAAAAACTGTTTTTT
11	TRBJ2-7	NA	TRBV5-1	CASRDTYEQYF	TGCGCCAGCCGGGACACCTACGAGCAGTACTTC
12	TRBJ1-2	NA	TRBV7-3	CASGSAGYGYTF	TGTGCCAGCGGATCCGCGGGCTATGGCTACACCTTC
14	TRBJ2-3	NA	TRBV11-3	CASSYRVGTDTQYF	TGTGCCAGCAGCTACCGGGTGGGCACAGATACGCAGTATTTT
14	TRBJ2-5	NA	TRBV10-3	CAISELRAQETQYF	TGTGCCATCAGTGAGTTGAGGGCTCAAGAGACCCAGTACTTC
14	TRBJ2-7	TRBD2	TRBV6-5	CASTPSGVGYGQYF	TGTGCCAGCACGCCCAGCGGGGTCGGTTACGGGCAGTACTTC
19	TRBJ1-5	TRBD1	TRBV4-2	CASSQDGNRGREIPQPQHF	TGTGCCAGCAGCCAAGATGGGAACAGGGGGCGTGAGATTCCTCAGCCCCAGCATTTT
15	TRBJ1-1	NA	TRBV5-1	CASSLDRPMNTEAFF	TGCGCCAGCAGCTTGGACAGGCCCATGAACACTGAAGCTTTCTTT
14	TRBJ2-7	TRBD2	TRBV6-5	CASKSGRGDGEQYF	TGTGCCTCGAAAAGCGGGAGGGGTGATGGAGAGCAGTACTTC
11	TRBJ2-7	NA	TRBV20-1	CSGNRNHEQYF	TGCAGTGGCAACAGAAACCACGAGCAGTACTTC
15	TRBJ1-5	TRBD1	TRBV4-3	CASSPDRAGNQPQHF	TGCGCCAGCAGCCCTGACAGGGCTGGGAATCAGCCCCAGCATTTT
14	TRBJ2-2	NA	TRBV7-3	CASSRNGGGGELFF	TGTGCCAGCAGCCGAAACGGGGGAGGCGGGGAGCTGTTTTTT
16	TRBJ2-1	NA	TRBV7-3	CASSSVATGSYNEQFF	TGTGCCAGCAGCAGCGTGGCAACCGGCTCCTACAATGAGCAGTTCTTC
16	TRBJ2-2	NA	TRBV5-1	CASSGRAIPDTGELFF	TGCGCCAGCAGCGGCAGGGCTATACCTGACACCGGGGAGCTGTTTTTT
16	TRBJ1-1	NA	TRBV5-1	CASSLGMAGLNTEAFF	TGCGCCAGCAGCTTGGGAATGGCGGGTCTAAACACTGAAGCTTTCTTT
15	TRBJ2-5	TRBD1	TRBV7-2	CASSFNKGQQETQYF	TGTGCCAGCAGCTTCAACAAGGGACAGCAAGAGACCCAGTACTTC
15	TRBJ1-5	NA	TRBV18	CASSPSTDSNQPQHF	TGTGCCAGCTCACCCTCGACAGATAGCAATCAGCCCCAGCATTTT
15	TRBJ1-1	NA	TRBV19	CASSIASGGNTEAFF	TGTGCCAGTAGTATCGCGAGCGGGGGAAACACTGAAGCTTTCTTT
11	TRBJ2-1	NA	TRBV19	CASRREFEQFF	TGTGCCAGTAGAAGAGAATTTGAGCAGTTCTTC
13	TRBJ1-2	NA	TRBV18	CASSPEGLYGYTF	TGTGCCAGCTCACCGGAGGGGCTCTATGGCTACACCTTC
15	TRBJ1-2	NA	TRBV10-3	CAISETGRGSYGYTF	TGTGCCATCAGTGAAACCGGGAGGGGCAGCTATGGCTACACCTTC
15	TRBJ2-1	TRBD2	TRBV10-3	CAISESTGGENEQFF	TGTGCCATCAGTGAGTCGACGGGAGGGGAGAATGAGCAGTTCTTC
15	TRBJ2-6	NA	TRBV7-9	CASSFIRSGANVLTF	TGTGCCAGCAGCTTTATTCGCTCTGGGGCCAACGTCCTGACTTTC
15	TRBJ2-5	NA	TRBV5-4	CASKGVQDDQETQYF	TGTGCCAGCAAGGGAGTTCAGGACGACCAAGAGACCCAGTACTTC
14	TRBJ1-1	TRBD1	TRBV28	CASRIQGAMTEAFF	TGTGCCAGCAGGATCCAGGGGGCTATGACTGAAGCTTTCTTT
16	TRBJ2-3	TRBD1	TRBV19	CASSNRGTPSTDTQYF	TGTGCCAGTAGTAACAGGGGGACCCCTAGCACAGATACGCAGTATTTT
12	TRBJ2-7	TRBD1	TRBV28	CASRTGDYEQYF	TGTGCCAGCAGAACAGGGGACTACGAGCAGTACTTC
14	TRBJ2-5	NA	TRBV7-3	CASSLTNSQETQYF	TGTGCCAGCAGCTTAACGAACAGCCAAGAGACCCAGTACTTC
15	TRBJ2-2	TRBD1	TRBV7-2	CASSLARGLGGELFF	TGTGCCAGCAGCTTAGCCAGGGGGCTCGGCGGGGAGCTGTTTTTT
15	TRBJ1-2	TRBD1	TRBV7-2	CASSYSTGTGDGYTF	TGTGCCAGCAGCTACTCTACCGGGACAGGGGATGGCTACACCTTC
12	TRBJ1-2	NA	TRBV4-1	CASSQQGGGYTF	TGCGCCAGCAGCCAACAGGGAGGCGGCTACACCTTC
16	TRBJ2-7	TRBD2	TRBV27	CASRRTASGGPYEQYF	TGTGCCAGCAGGCGAACAGCTAGCGGGGGCCCCTACGAGCAGTACTTC
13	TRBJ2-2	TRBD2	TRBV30	CAWTGLAAGELFF	TGTGCCTGGACAGGACTAGCTGCCGGGGAGCTGTTTTTT
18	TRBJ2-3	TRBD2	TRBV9	CASSALLAGVPMADTQYF	TGTGCCAGCAGCGCCCTACTAGCGGGGGTCCCCATGGCAGATACGCAGTATTTT
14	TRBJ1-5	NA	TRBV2	CASSATRVTEPQHF	TGTGCCAGCAGTGCTACTAGGGTCACGGAGCCCCAGCATTTT
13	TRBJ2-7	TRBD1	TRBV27	CASSPTDRAQQYF	TGTGCCAGCAGTCCGACCGACAGGGCTCAGCAGTACTTC
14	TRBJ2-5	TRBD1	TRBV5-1	CASSLMTGGETQYF	TGCGCCAGCAGCTTGATGACAGGGGGGGAGACCCAGTACTTC
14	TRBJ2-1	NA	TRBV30	CAWTPGYGENEQFF	TGTGCCTGGACCCCTGGGTATGGGGAGAATGAGCAGTTCTTC
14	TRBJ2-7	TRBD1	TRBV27	CASSLRDRAYEQYF	TGTGCCAGCAGTTTAAGGGACAGAGCCTACGAGCAGTACTTC
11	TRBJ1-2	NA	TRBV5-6	CASSLAGGYTF	TGTGCCAGCAGCTTGGCCGGGGGCTACACCTTC
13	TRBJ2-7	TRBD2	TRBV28	CASTSGDYYEQYF	TGTGCCAGTACCTCCGGGGACTACTACGAGCAGTACTTC
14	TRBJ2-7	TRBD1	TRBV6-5	CASSSWTGVYEQYF	TGTGCCAGCAGTTCTTGGACAGGGGTGTACGAGCAGTACTTC
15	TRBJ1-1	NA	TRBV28	CASSFNPRLNTEAFF	TGTGCCAGCAGTTTCAACCCCAGGTTGAATACTGAAGCTTTCTTT